The next 17 T cell receptor beta chains were all read from a single sample in a study of CD8+ T cells in alopecia areata. cDNA serving as the sequencing template came from extracted, reverse transcribed RNA. Some clones are missing from TCRdb's copy, which holds only in-frame ones; the method was immunoSEQ multiplex PCR. Observed in the sample are around 290,000 clones, none of them singletons. CD4, CD8alpha, NKG2D, NKG2ACE and other markers were used to sort pooled cutaneous lymph node cells. Material: CD4+ T cells sorted from a lymph node. The receptors here all came from a C3H/HeJ mouse with alopecia areata. Strain MHC haplotype: H2-k.

This clone was observed a handful of times. The gene names here belong to mouse. With the read ending 4 residues before the CDR3 end, the germline J gene is used to fill in that end. The chain couples TRBV5 to TRBJ2-1, with TRBD2 matching over 9 bases. The ends lost 4 bases at V and 5 bases at J; junction bases unmatched: 6. The CDR3 consists of 15 residues. Per germline, CDR1 LGHNA and CDR2 YNLKQL (reference sequence). This CDR3 reads CASSPLGGRDAEQFF. CDR3 bases read: TGTGCCAGCAGCCCCTTGGGGGGGCGCGATGCT.

This clone was detected only a few times. Gene labels here are mouse ones. The read terminates 4 residues ahead of where the CDR3 ends, so the germline J gene completes it. This same CDR3 is encoded by further DNA sequences in the sample. The rearrangement uses TRBV19 and TRBJ2-3, with a weak D call TRBD1 (6 bases). Germline loops: CDR1 FNHDT, CDR2 SITEND (reference sequence). V was pared by 5 bases and J by 4 bases, with 8 bases between. The CDR3 covers 12 residues. The CDR3 loop is CASRQGPETLYF. The part of the CDR3 DNA that was read is TGTGCCAGCAGACAGGGTCCAGAA. Complete variable domain (other parts from reference TRBV19 and TRBJ2-3): GGIITQTPKFLIGQEGQKLTLKCQQNFNHDTMYWYRQDSGKGLRLIYYSITENDLQKGDLSEGYDASREKKSSFSLTVTSAQKNEMAVFLCASRQGPETLYFGSGTRLTVL.

As for this clone: Germline and genes here are mouse. Read sequence stops 4 residues before the CDR3 end, and the germline J gene provides the missing end. The rearrangement links TRBV19 to TRBJ2-7; maybe TRBD1 (5 bases). The CDR3 runs to 13 residues. CDR1 and CDR2 (germline): FNHDT, SITEND (reference sequence). V lost 5 bases and J 0 bases, leaving 9 bases between the germline ends. The CDR3 is CASSKGSSYEQYF. Incomplete CDR3 DNA: TGTGCCAGCAGCAAGGGGAGCTCCTAT.

Ten or more counts support this clone. Gene names denote mouse genes. The CDR3 is cut off 4 residues early in the read; its end comes from the germline J gene. The V gene is TRBV17, the J gene TRBJ2-2; perhaps TRBD1 as D (5 bases). Germline values: CDR1 MNHDT, CDR2 YYDKIL. The CDR3 totals 15 residues. The germline V and J ends were trimmed by 1 base and 0 bases, with 6 bases remaining between them. CDR3 in amino acids: CASSRGQTNTGQLYF. The CDR3 bases that were read are TGTGCTAGCAGTAGAGGACAGACAAACACCGGG.

A word on this clone: Gene names refer to mouse genes. The read ends 4 residues early relative to the CDR3; the germline J gene fills the gap. Other nucleotide sequences in the sample specify the same CDR3. The V and J genes are TRBV19 and TRBJ2-5; 9 bases match TRBD1. The CDR3 consists of 13 residues. Germline V gives CDR1 FNHDT, CDR2 SITEND (reference sequence). Trimming at V came to 5 bases and at J to 3 bases, leaving 1 base not matched to a gene. The CDR3 bases that were read are TGTGCCAGCAGAGGGACAGGGCAAGAC. Translated: CASRGTGQD. The full CDR3 reads CASRGTGQDTQYF.

This clone was observed a few times. Here the gene names and germline are mouse. The CDR3 end is not reached by the read, which stops 4 residues before it; the germline J gene fills it in. The chain is built from TRBV13-3 and TRBJ2-3, with TRBD2 matching over 8 bases. V shed 1 base, J shed 0 bases, and the junction held 1 base outside the gene matches. Germline lookup yields CDR1 NNHDY and CDR2 SYVADS. The CDR3 sequence is 15 residues long. The covered CDR3 bases are TGTGCCAGCAGTGATATGGGGGGGAGTGCAGAA. Protein: CASSDMGGSAE. In full, the CDR3 is CASSDMGGSAETLYF.

This clone was seen a few times. The genes and germline here are from mouse. The CDR3 end lies 4 residues beyond the end of the read and is filled in from the germline J gene. This chain connects TRBV29 to TRBJ1-2; TRBD1 agrees at 10 bases. The germline V gene has CDR1 MSHET and CDR2 SYDVDS. The CDR3 has 16 residues. J gave up 3 bases and V 7 bases, and 11 bases lay outside the gene matches. The CDR3 DNA, read in part, is TGTGCTAGCAACCCCCGGGACAGGGGAAGGGACTCC. Translated, it gives CASNPRDRGRDS. The complete CDR3 protein is CASNPRDRGRDSDYTF.

In regard to this clone: The genes are named according to mouse. The CDR3 end lies 4 residues beyond the end of the read and is filled in from the germline J gene. The chain joins TRBV5 to TRBJ1-1, with 10 bases aligning to TRBD1. There are 12 residues in the CDR3. Germline assignment: CDR1 LGHNA and CDR2 YNLKQL (reference sequence). V gave up 10 bases and J gave up 3 bases; unmatched junction bases: 2. The covered CDR3 bases are TGTGCCACCGGGACAGGGGACACA. As protein: CATGTGDT. The whole CDR3 protein reads CATGTGDTEVFF.

A note on this clone: These gene names are mouse names. The read gets to within 4 residues of the CDR3 end, and the germline J gene fills in the rest. The V call is TRBV14, the J call TRBJ2-7; 7 bases match TRBD1. CDR1 SGHDT and CDR2 FRDEAV come from the germline V gene. The CDR3 covers 13 residues. CDR3 bases read: TGTGCCAGCAGTTTCGAACAGGGGTAT. Protein: CASSFEQGY. The CDR3 reads in full as CASSFEQGYEQYF.

Turning to this clone: Gene labels here are mouse ones. The observed sequence ends 4 residues before the CDR3 terminus, with the missing tail filled in from the germline J gene. The chain is built from TRBV13-3 and TRBJ2-2; maybe TRBD1 (7 bases). Per germline, CDR1 NNHDY and CDR2 SYVADS. Trimming pared 4 bases from V and 0 bases from J, leaving 10 bases between. The CDR3 consists of 15 residues. CDR3 protein: CASSTRGANTGQLYF. The DNA read from the CDR3 is TGTGCCAGCAGTACCAGGGGGGCAAACACCGGG. Using reference TRBV13-3 and TRBJ2-2 for the parts outside the CDR3, the full variable domain is EAAVTQSPRSKVAVTGGKVTLSCHQTNNHDYMYWYRQDTGHGLRLIHYSYVADSTEKGDIPDGYKASRPSQENFSLILELASLSQTAVYFCASSTRGANTGQLYFGEGSKLTVL.

Ten or more counts support this clone. Gene names follow the mouse nomenclature. The read ends 4 residues before the CDR3 terminus; that terminus is restored from the germline J gene. The rearrangement joins TRBV13-1 to TRBJ1-2; weak D call: TRBD1 (5 bases). The CDR3 contains 16 residues. Between the trimmed V and J ends, which lost 0 bases and 0 bases, there was a span of 12 bases. CDR1 and CDR2 (germline): NSHNY, SYGAGN. The sequenced part of the CDR3 DNA is TGTGCCAGCAGTGATGCAGGGCAGGCTGCAAACTCC. It is translated as CASSDAGQAANS. The whole CDR3 region reads CASSDAGQAANSDYTF.

Concerning this clone itself: Here the gene names and germline are mouse. The DNA ends 4 residues before the CDR3 does, and the rest of the CDR3 is filled in from the germline J gene. The chain employs TRBV13-1 and TRBJ1-1; D may be TRBD1 (6 bases). Germline-derived CDR1 and CDR2 are NSHNY and SYGAGN. The CDR3 is 14 amino acids. The sequenced CDR3 bases are TGTGCCAGCAGTGATGGGGGGGGCGCGAGA. This gives the protein CASSDGGGAR. The entire CDR3 is CASSDGGGAREVFF.

This clone was counted only a few times. All gene names here are mouse names. The observed sequence ends 4 residues before the CDR3 terminus, with the missing tail filled in from the germline J gene. The chain uses TRBV13-1 and TRBJ2-2; 7 nucleotides match TRBD1. CDR1 and CDR2 (germline): NSHNY, SYGAGN. The CDR3 consists of 15 residues. Germline trimming cut 5 bases from V and 3 bases from J; bases unmatched to any gene: 7. CDR3 in amino acids: CASRRETGDTGQLYF. CDR3 bases read: TGTGCCAGCAGGAGAGAAACAGGGGACACCGGG.

This clone was seen only a few times. A read error may be the cause here, since a much bigger clone is one base away. Mouse gene names apply. The CDR3 extends 3 residues past the end of the read, so its final part is completed from the germline J gene. The chain employs TRBV13-1 and TRBJ1-6, with 8 bases that match TRBD1. TRBJ1-6 is sorted into the ORF group, with uncertain function. Germline V gene sequence: CDR1 NSHNY, CDR2 SYGAGN. The CDR3 runs 14 residues. V lost 3 bases and J lost 7; bases outside the gene matches: 3. CDR3 residues: CASSGRGRNSPLYF. CDR3 DNA, as far as it was read: TGTGCCAGCAGTGGCAGGGGGCGGAATTCGCCC.

In the case of this clone: These gene names are mouse names. The CDR3 extends 4 residues past the end of the read, so its final part is completed from the germline J gene. The chain combines TRBV1 with TRBJ2-7; D remains unclear. Germline V gives CDR1 NSQYPW, CDR2 LRSPGD (reference sequence). The CDR3 loop spans 14 amino acids. Trimming stripped 0 bases from V and 3 bases from J, with 9 bases between. CDR3 amino acids: CTCSAEVHYYEQYF. The CDR3 bases that were read are TGCACCTGCAGTGCAGAGGTCCATTACTAT.

This clone was found a few times. Genes here carry mouse names. The read is 4 residues too short to cover the CDR3 end, so that end is filled in from the germline J gene. This rearrangement joins TRBV17 to TRBJ2-3, with TRBD1 matching 11 bases. With 1 base clipped from V and 3 bases from J, the junction kept 3 bases outside the gene matches. From germline, CDR1 is MNHDT and CDR2 YYDKIL. The CDR3 has 16 amino acids. The CDR3 protein is CASSRGTGGYAETLYF. CDR3 DNA, as far as it was read: TGTGCTAGCAGTAGAGGGACAGGGGGCTACGCAGAA.

This clone was counted between two and nine times. Gene names refer to mouse genes. The read ends 4 residues shy of where the CDR3 ends; the end is completed using the germline J gene. The chain couples TRBV19 to TRBJ2-3; D might be TRBD2 (7 bases). V lost 0 bases and J lost 1, with 12 bases in between. Germline assignment: CDR1 FNHDT and CDR2 SITEND (reference sequence). There are 16 residues in the CDR3. The CDR3 loop is CASSIVWGRGAETLYF. The sequenced CDR3 bases are TGTGCCAGCAGTATAGTCTGGGGGCGCGGTGCAGAA.